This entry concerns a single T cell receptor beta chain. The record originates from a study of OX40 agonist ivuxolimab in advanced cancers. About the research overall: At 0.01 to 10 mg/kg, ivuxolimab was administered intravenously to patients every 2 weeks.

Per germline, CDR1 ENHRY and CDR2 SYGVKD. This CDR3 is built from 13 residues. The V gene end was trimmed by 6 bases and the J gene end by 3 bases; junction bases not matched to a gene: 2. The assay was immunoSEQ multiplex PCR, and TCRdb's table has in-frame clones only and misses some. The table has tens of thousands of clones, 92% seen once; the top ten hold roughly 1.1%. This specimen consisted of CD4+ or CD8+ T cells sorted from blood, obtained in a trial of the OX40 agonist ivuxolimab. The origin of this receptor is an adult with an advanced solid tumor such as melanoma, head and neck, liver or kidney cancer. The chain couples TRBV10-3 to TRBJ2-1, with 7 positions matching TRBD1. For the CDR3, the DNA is TGTGCCATCAGGGGGGACAGCTACAATGAGCAGTTCTTC. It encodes CAIRGDSYNEQFF.